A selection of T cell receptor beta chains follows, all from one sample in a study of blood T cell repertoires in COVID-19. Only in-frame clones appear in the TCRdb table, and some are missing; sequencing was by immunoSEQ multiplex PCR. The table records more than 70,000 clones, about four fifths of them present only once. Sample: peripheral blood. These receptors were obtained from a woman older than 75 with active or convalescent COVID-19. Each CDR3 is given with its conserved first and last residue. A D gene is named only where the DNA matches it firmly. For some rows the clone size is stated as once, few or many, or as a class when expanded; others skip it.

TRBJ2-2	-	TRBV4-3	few	TGCGCCAGCAGCCAAGAAATAGGGGGAGGGGGTATCACCGGGGAGCTGTTTTTT	CASSQEIGGGGITGELFF
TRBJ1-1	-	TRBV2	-	TGTGCCAGCAGGGAGACAGCACCACGCACTGAAGCTTTCTTT	CASRETAPRTEAFF
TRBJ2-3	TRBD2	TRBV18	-	TGTGCCAGCTCACCACAGATAGCGGGAAACACAGATACGCAGTATTTT	CASSPQIAGNTDTQYF
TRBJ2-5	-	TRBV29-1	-	TGCAGCGTGTGGGACAGGGAGATCAGCGGGAGGTGGGAGACCCAGTACTTC	CSVWDREISGRWETQYF
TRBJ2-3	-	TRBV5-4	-	TGTGCCAGCAGCCCACACGGGGGAGGTACAGATACGCAGTATTTT	CASSPHGGGTDTQYF
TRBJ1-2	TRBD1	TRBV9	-	TGTGCCAGCAGCACCCCACCAGGGGGTGGCTACACCTTC	CASSTPPGGGYTF
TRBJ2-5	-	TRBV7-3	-	TGTGCCAGTGGAGTCGGGGGTGGAGAGACCCAGTACTTC	CASGVGGGETQYF
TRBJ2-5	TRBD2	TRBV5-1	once	TGCGCCAGCAGCAAGACTAGCGGGAGAGGGGAGACCCAGTACTTC	CASSKTSGRGETQYF
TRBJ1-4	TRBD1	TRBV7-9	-	TGTGCCAGCAGCACGACAGGGGCCGCAACTAATGAAAAACTGTTTTTT	CASSTTGAATNEKLFF
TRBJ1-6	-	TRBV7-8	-	TGTGCCAGCAGCTTGGCCGGGGGGATCAATTCACCCCTCCACTTT	CASSLAGGINSPLHF
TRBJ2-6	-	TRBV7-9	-	TGTGCCAGCAGCAGCAGGGATTACTCTGGGGCCAACGTCCTGACTTTC	CASSSRDYSGANVLTF
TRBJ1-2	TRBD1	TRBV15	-	TGTGCCACCAGCAGAGACAGGGGGCGATCCTATGGCTACACCTTC	CATSRDRGRSYGYTF
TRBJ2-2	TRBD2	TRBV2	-	TGTCCCACCACCCGGGCCGGGGGGGGCGGGGACACCGGGGAGCTGTTTTTT	CPTTRAGGGGDTGELFF
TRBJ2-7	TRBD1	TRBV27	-	TGTGCCAGCACCTTGAGGGCTGGACAGGACTCCTACGAGCAGTACTTC	CASTLRAGQDSYEQYF
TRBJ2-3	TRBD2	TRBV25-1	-	TGTGCCAGCAGTGATGGGGGGGTCGCAGATACGCAGTATTTT	CASSDGGVADTQYF
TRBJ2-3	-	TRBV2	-	TGTGCCAGCAGTGAACTAGGGGAGGTCACAGATACGCAGTATTTT	CASSELGEVTDTQYF
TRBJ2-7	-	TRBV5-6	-	TGTGCCAGCAGCTTGGACGGCTACGAGCAGTACTTC	CASSLDGYEQYF
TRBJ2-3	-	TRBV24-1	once	TGTGCCACCAGTGATTTACGCGGGGGCACAGATACGCAGTATTTT	CATSDLRGGTDTQYF
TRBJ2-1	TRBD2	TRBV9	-	TGTGCCAGCAGCCTTCAAACTAGCGGGAGGGCCACGGAGCAGTTCTTC	CASSLQTSGRATEQFF
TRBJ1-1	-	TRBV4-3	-	TGCGCCAGCAGCCAAGTTTGGGGGGACACTGAAGCTTTCTTT	CASSQVWGDTEAFF
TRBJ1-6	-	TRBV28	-	TGTGCCAGCAGTTTATCCGGGATTTGGGTTTCCCTCCACTTT	CASSLSGIWVSLHF
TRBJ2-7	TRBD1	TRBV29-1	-	TGCAGCGTTACCGGGACAGGGAGCACCTACGAGCAGTACTTC	CSVTGTGSTYEQYF
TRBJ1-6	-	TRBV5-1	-	TGCGCCAGCAGCTTGGCCGTGGAGGCGAATTCACCCCTCCACTTT	CASSLAVEANSPLHF
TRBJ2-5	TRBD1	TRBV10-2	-	TGCGCCAGCAGTGACGGACAGGGGGCTAGGGAGACCCAGTACTTC	CASSDGQGARETQYF
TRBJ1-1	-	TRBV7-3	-	TGTGCCAGCAGCTTAAGTGGTTACTACCGAAAAGCTTTCTTT	CASSLSGYYRKAFF
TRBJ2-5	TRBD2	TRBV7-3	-	TGTGCCAGCAGCTTAATTAGCGGGGGGCAAGAGACCCAGTACTTC	CASSLISGGQETQYF
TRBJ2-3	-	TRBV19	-	TGTGCCAGTGCCAGACTAGGGGGCACAGATACGCAGTATTTT	CASARLGGTDTQYF
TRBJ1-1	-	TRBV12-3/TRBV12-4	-	TGTGCCAGCAGCCTAGGGGGTCGCACTGAAGCTTTCTTT	CASSLGGRTEAFF
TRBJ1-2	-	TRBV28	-	TGTGCCAGCAGTTCGGACAACTTCTATGGCTACACCTTC	CASSSDNFYGYTF
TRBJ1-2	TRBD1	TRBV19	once	TGTGCCAGTAGTTTGACGGGACAGGGTAACTATGGCTACACCTTC	CASSLTGQGNYGYTF
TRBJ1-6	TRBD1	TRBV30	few	TGTGCCTGGAGTGCTCGGGGACAGGGTGCTTCACCCCTCCACTTT	CAWSARGQGASPLHF
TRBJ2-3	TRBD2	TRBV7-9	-	TGTGCCAGCAGCTCCCGGCTAGCGGGAGGGCCCGCAGATACGCAGTATTTT	CASSSRLAGGPADTQYF
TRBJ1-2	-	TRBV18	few	TGTGCCAGCTCACCGAGGAACTATGGCTACACCTTC	CASSPRNYGYTF
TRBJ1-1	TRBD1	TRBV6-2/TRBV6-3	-	TGTGCCAGCAGTTACGGGGGACAGGGTTTCATTGAAGCTTTCTTT	CASSYGGQGFIEAFF
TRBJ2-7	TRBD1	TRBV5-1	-	TGCGCCAGCGGGTCCGGACAGGGGGCCCTCTCCTACGAGCAGTACTTC	CASGSGQGALSYEQYF
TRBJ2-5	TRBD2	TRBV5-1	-	TGCGCCAGCACGGCAGGGACTAGCGGGAGTGAGACCCAGTACTTC	CASTAGTSGSETQYF
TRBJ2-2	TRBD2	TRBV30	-	TGTGCCTGGGACAGCGGGACCCACACCGGGGAGCTGTTTTTT	CAWDSGTHTGELFF
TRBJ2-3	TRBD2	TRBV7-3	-	TGTGCCAGCAGCTTAACCAGTAGCGGGAGTTTAGATACGCAGTATTTT	CASSLTSSGSLDTQYF
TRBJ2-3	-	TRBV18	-	TGTGCCAGCTCACCCTCACAGGGAGATACGCAGTATTTT	CASSPSQGDTQYF
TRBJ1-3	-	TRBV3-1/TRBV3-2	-	TGTGCCAGCAGCCAAGTGGTAGGGGGCTCTGGAAACACCATATATTTT	CASSQVVGGSGNTIYF
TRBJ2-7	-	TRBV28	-	TGTGCCAGCAGTTTCGGACAGATCTCCTACGAGCAGTACTTC	CASSFGQISYEQYF
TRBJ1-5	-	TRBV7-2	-	TGTGCCAGCAGCTTAGGACAGTATAGCAATCAGCCCCAGCATTTT	CASSLGQYSNQPQHF
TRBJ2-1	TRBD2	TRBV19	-	TGTGCCAGTAGTTCGAGAGGACTAGCGGCAAACTCCTACAATGAGCAGTTCTTC	CASSSRGLAANSYNEQFF
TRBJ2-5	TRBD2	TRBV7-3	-	TGTGCCAGCAGCCCACAGGGACTAGCGGGAGAGACCCAGTACTTC	CASSPQGLAGETQYF
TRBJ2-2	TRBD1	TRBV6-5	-	TGTGCCAGCAGGGACAGGGGCCCGAACACCGGGGAGCTGTTTTTT	CASRDRGPNTGELFF
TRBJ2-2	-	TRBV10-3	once	TGTGCCTCGGGAGATCAAGGAGCGACCGGGGAGCTGTTTTTT	CASGDQGATGELFF
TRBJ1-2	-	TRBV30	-	TGTGCCTGGAGTGGATACGGACGGCGGGAAAGTGGCTACACCTTC	CAWSGYGRRESGYTF
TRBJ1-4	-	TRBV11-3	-	TGTGCCAGCGGCCAAAGTAGCCTGGATGAAAAACTGTTTTTT	CASGQSSLDEKLFF
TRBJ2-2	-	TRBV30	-	TGTGCCTGGAGTGTAGTCACAGCTGACACCGGGGAGCTGTTTTTT	CAWSVVTADTGELFF
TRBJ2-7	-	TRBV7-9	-	TGTGCCAGCAGCGCAACCCAGTCCTACGAGCAGTACTTC	CASSATQSYEQYF